This T cell receptor beta chain comes out of a study of blood T cell repertoires in COVID-19. On the study more broadly: From T cells, B-cell-depleted T cells, or PBMCs came the material, which was cDNA or gDNA.

As processed by the authors: It was from reference gene primer amplification that nucleated cell counts were estimated. The assay was immunoSEQ multiplex PCR, and TCRdb's table has in-frame clones only and misses some. V, J and clone size are taken as reported in that table, and D and trimming were inferred from the DNA itself. The sample has 100,000 to 150,000 clones, about 74% seen once; the top ten hold over 6.5%. CDR3 length equals 13 residues. V gave up 4 bases and J gave up 4 bases, with 11 bases separating them. CDR1 SGHNT and CDR2 YYREEE come from the germline V gene (reference sequence). The clonotype was recovered from a human donor in a cohort sampled during active COVID-19. The sequencing sample was made of peripheral blood. V gene TRBV5-4 combines with J gene TRBJ1-2; weak D call: TRBD1 (5 bases). The chain's CDR3 is CASSGGGGYGYTF. DNA for the CDR3: TGTGCCAGCAGCGGTGGGGGGGGCTATGGCTACACCTTC.